The entry that follows covers one T cell receptor (beta chain) sequence. No antigen is known for it. CDR1 MNHEY and CDR2 SVGAGI come from the germline V gene. The CDR3 totals 13 residues. The V gene lost 3 bases and the J gene lost 3 bases, with 9 bases spanning the gap. The data are from a study of cytomegalovirus exposure and HLA in healthy donors. Study observations and caveats: Cytomegalovirus-associated TCR beta chains were listed, numbering 150 to 200. Highly shared sequence variants in one cluster were likely a sequencing artifact. Versus the approximately 700-donor mean, an Asian-associated ancestry cluster reportedly showed fewer N-insertions in a later analysis. Later analysis placed DRB1 highest and HLA-C lowest in TCR association rates, which differed by HLA locus.

The PCR ran on 60 Vbeta and 13 Jbeta primers. Profiled with immunoSEQ multiplex PCR; TCRdb holds only in-frame clones, not every one. The sample lists roughly 150,000 clones; almost 80% were seen once. The sample taken for sequencing was PBMCs. The chain couples TRBV6-5 to TRBJ2-7; D might be TRBD1 (5 bases). The clonotype comes from a man in his late teens or twenties in good health and CMV-seropositive. CDR3 nucleotide sequence: TGTGCCAGCAGTTATGACAGAGGCTACGAGCAGTACTTC. Its protein product is CASSYDRGYEQYF.